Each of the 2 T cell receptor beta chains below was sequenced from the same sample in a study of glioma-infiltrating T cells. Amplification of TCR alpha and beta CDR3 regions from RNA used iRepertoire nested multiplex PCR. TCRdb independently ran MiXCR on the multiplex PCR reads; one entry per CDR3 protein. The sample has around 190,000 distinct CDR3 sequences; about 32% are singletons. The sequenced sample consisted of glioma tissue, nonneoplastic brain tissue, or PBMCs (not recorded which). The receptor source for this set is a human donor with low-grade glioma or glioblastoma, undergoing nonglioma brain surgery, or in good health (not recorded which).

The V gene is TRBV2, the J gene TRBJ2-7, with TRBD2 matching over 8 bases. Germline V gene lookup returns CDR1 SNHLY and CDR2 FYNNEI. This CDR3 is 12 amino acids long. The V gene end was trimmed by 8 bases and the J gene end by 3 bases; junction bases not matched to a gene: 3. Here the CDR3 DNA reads TGTGCCAGCGGGACTAGTATCTACGAGCAGTACTTC. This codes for CASGTSIYEQYF.

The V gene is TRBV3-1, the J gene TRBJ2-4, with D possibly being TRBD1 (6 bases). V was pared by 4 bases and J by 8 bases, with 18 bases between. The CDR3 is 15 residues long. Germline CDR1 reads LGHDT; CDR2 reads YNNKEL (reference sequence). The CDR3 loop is CASSRTLNRADIQYF. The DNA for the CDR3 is TGTGCCAGCAGCCGCACCTTGAACAGGGCGGACATTCAGTACTTC.